These 8 T cell receptor beta chains were sequenced from one sample in a study of monozygotic twins with inflammatory bowel disease. After re-calling the 5' RACE reads, TCRdb lists one entry per CDR3 protein, DNA absent. The repertoire table contains a few hundred thousand distinct CDR3 sequences. The sample was blood. The receptors derive from a human donor with ulcerative colitis or Crohn's disease, or a healthy co-twin of an affected twin (not recorded which).

The chain uses TRBV6-1 and TRBJ1-6. Germline V lookup: CDR1 MNHNS, CDR2 SASEGT. The CDR3 contains 15 residues. The CDR3 loop reads CASKQRSSYNSPLHF.

The rearrangement joins TRBV15 to TRBJ2-3. CDR1 is LNHNV, CDR2 YYDKDF, per germline (reference sequence). The CDR3 totals 13 residues. CDR3 sequence: CATSRDRQDTQYF.

The V gene is TRBV25-1, the J gene TRBJ2-7; TCRdb's assignment of TRBD2 cannot be checked, as there is no DNA. The germline gives CDR1 MGHDK, CDR2 SYGVNS. The CDR3 has 13 residues. CDR3 region: CASIPPGVYEQYF.

The J gene is TRBJ2-2, the V gene TRBV27; TCRdb lists TRBD2, though no DNA is available to test this call. The CDR3 is made up of 16 amino acids. Germline V gives CDR1 MNHEY, CDR2 SMNVEV (reference sequence). The CDR3 loop reads CASSPSEGEITGELFF.

The rearrangement joins TRBV30 to TRBJ1-6; TCRdb lists TRBD1, though no DNA is available to test this call. The V gene's germline CDR1 is GTSNPN and CDR2 SVGIG (reference sequence). The CDR3 consists of 13 residues. The CDR3 region is CAWSADRAAPLHF.

The chain recombines TRBV29-1 with TRBJ2-2; the TCRdb call, TRBD1, lacks DNA for checking. This CDR3 contains 15 residues. CDR1 is SQVTM and CDR2 is ANQGSEA in the germline V gene. CDR3 in amino acids: CSVEGGTGVTGELFF.

The chain employs TRBV7-2 and TRBJ2-7. The CDR3 runs to 14 residues. Germline CDR1 reads SGHTA; CDR2 reads FQGNSA. CDR3 protein: CASSLHRSSYEQYF.

The gene calls are TRBV5-5 and TRBJ1-4. The CDR3 is 14 amino acids. The germline V gene has CDR1 SGHKS and CDR2 YYEKEE (reference sequence). CDR3 loop: CASSLASAGEKLFF.